These 11 T cell receptor beta chains were all obtained from the same sample, sequenced in a study of OX40 agonist ivuxolimab in advanced cancers. Sequenced by immunoSEQ multiplex PCR; TCRdb stores in-frame clones only, minus some. The sample consists of roughly 84,000 clones, roughly 80% of them appearing once. This material consisted of CD4+ or CD8+ T cells sorted from blood, taken in a trial of the OX40 agonist ivuxolimab. The receptors originated from an adult with an advanced solid tumor such as melanoma, head and neck, liver or kidney cancer.

The V and J genes are TRBV19 and TRBJ1-4; 9 bases align to TRBD1. There are 14 residues in the CDR3. V was clipped by 5 bases and J by 7 bases; unmatched bases: 5. Germline CDR1 and CDR2: LNHDA and SQIVND (reference sequence). In DNA, the CDR3 is TGTGCCAGTAGTTCACAGGGGGCGAGTGAAAAACTGTTTTTT. Translation: CASSSQGASEKLFF.

J is TRBJ1-5 and V is TRBV30; TRBD1 agrees at 11 bases. The trim removed 2 bases at V and 6 bases at J, leaving 3 bases unmatched. CDR3 length equals 14 residues. Germline CDR1 GTSNPN, CDR2 SVGIG (reference sequence). This chain's CDR3 is CAWSSGTGGQPQHF. CDR3 in DNA: TGTGCCTGGAGTTCCGGGACAGGGGGTCAGCCCCAGCATTTT.

This clone was observed a handful of times. V gene TRBV7-8 combines with J gene TRBJ2-1, with TRBD1 matching 12 bases. The J segment lost 9 bases and the V segment lost 4 bases, leaving 10 bases of the junction unmatched. Germline assignment: CDR1 SGHVS and CDR2 FQNEAQ. The CDR3 runs to 16 residues. CDR3 DNA: TGTGCCAGCAGCTGGCCGGGGGGACAGGGGGCCGCTGAGCAGTTCTTC. Amino acids: CASSWPGGQGAAEQFF.

The chain has TRBV5-6 and TRBJ1-1; 7 bases are a match to TRBD1. The CDR3 consists of 13 residues. Germline CDR1 SGHDT, CDR2 YYEEEE. The V segment lost 4 bases and the J segment 4 bases; nucleotides outside the gene matches: 4. CDR3 nucleotides: TGTGCCAGCAGCCCCGGGACAGCCACTGAAGCTTTCTTT. Translating gives CASSPGTATEAFF.

With regard to this clone: Just one base apart from a much larger clone, this may be a read error. This chain uses TRBV5-5 with TRBJ2-2, with unresolved D. CDR1 is SGHKS, CDR2 YYEKEE, per germline (reference sequence). The CDR3 contains 13 residues. The V and J ends lost 1 base and 1 base respectively, with 2 bases between them. The CDR3 nucleotides read TGTGCCAGCAGCTTGTTGAACACCGGGGAGCTGTTTTTT. Translated, it gives CASSLLNTGELFF. The full variable domain, in which reference TRBV5-5 and TRBJ2-2 provide the parts outside the CDR3, is DAGVTQSPTHLIKTRGQQVTLRCSPISGHKSVSWYQQVLGQGPQFIFQYYEKEERGRGNFPDRFSARQFPNYSSELNVNALLLGDSALYLCASSLLNTGELFFGEGSRLTVL.

The chain has TRBV9 and TRBJ2-3, with 7 positions matching TRBD2. Germline V CDR1 and CDR2: SGDLS, YYNGEE. After removal of 4 bases from V and 5 bases from J, the junction contained 10 bases not matched to a gene. The CDR3 length is 15 residues. The CDR3 protein is CASSLRTRVGDTQYF. In DNA form, the CDR3 reads TGTGCCAGCAGCCTCCGGACTAGGGTGGGAGATACGCAGTATTTT.

As to this clone: Relative to the germline gene, one junction end is altered; a read error may explain this. The chain joins TRBV5-8 to TRBJ1-3; D may be TRBD1 (5 bases). Germline V gene lookup returns CDR1 SGHTS and CDR2 YDEGEE. The CDR3 totals 15 residues. CDR3 sequence (DNA): TGCGCCAGCAGCCCGGGGGTTAGCTCTGGAAACACCATATATTTT. It encodes CASSPGVSSGNTIYF. Full variable domain (outside the CDR3, taken from reference TRBV5-8 and TRBJ1-3): EAGVTQSPTHLIKTRGQQATLRCSPISGHTSVYWYQQALGLGLQFLLWYDEGEERNRGNFPPRFSGRQFPNYSSELNVNALELEDSALYLCASSPGVSSGNTIYFGEGSWLTVV.

This chain connects TRBV5-1 to TRBJ2-5; D remains ambiguous. CDR1 and CDR2 (germline): SGHRS, YFSETQ. The CDR3 is 13 amino acids. The V and J ends lost 1 base and 1 base respectively, with 5 bases between them. The CDR3 region has the DNA TGCGCCAGCAGCTTGACGTTCCAAGAGACCCAGTACTTC. Translated: CASSLTFQETQYF.

V usage is TRBV6-5 and J usage is TRBJ1-1; unclear D gene. Germline lookup yields CDR1 MNHEY and CDR2 SVGAGI. Trimming took off 6 bases at V and 1 base at J, with 3 bases between the two ends. This CDR3 is 11 amino acids long. The CDR3: CASRTNTEAFF. The CDR3 nucleotides are TGTGCCAGCAGAACGAACACTGAAGCTTTCTTT.

The CDR3 DNA reads TGTGCCAGCAGGCGCCTTACAGGGGAAACTGAAGCTTTCTTT. Protein product: CASRRLTGETEAFF. The chain combines TRBV2 with TRBJ1-1; 7 nucleotides match TRBD1. This CDR3 has 14 amino acids. Germline CDR1 reads SNHLY; CDR2 reads FYNNEI. J gave up 5 bases and V 6 bases, and 9 bases lay outside the gene matches. Using reference TRBV2 and TRBJ1-1 for the parts outside the CDR3, the full variable domain is EPEVTQTPSHQVTQMGQEVILRCVPISNHLYFYWYRQILGQKVEFLVSFYNNEISEKSEIFDDQFSVERPDGSNFTLKIRSTKLEDSAMYFCASRRLTGETEAFFGQGTRLTVV.

This clone was seen a few times. The CDR3 reads CASVPMGTNSWAFF. The DNA of the CDR3 is TGTGCCAGCGTACCTATGGGGACAAACAGTTGGGCTTTCTTT. The J gene is TRBJ1-1, the V gene TRBV2, with a tentative D call TRBD1 (6 bases). The V end was cut by 8 bases, the J end by 11 bases, with 24 bases between. The germline V gene encodes CDR1 SNHLY and CDR2 FYNNEI. The length of the CDR3 is 14 residues. Drawing the rest from reference TRBV2 and TRBJ1-1, the complete variable domain is EPEVTQTPSHQVTQMGQEVILRCVPISNHLYFYWYRQILGQKVEFLVSFYNNEISEKSEIFDDQFSVERPDGSNFTLKIRSTKLEDSAMYFCASVPMGTNSWAFFGQGTRLTVV.